Following are 23 T cell receptor beta chains from one sample sequenced in a study of blood T cell repertoires in COVID-19. Libraries were prepared by immunoSEQ multiplex PCR; TCRdb keeps only in-frame clonotypes and omits some of them. The profile covers about 250,000 clones, with about 86% appearing a single time and less than 20% taken by the ten largest. Material for sequencing was peripheral blood. The source is an older person with COVID-19, enrolled during active disease.

The chain recombines TRBV9 with TRBJ2-1; TRBD2 agrees at 14 bases. The V gene end was trimmed by 3 bases and the J gene end by 6 bases; junction bases not matched to a gene: 8. This CDR3 has 17 residues. CDR1 SGDLS and CDR2 YYNGEE come from the germline V gene. CDR3: CASSADDGLAGGNEQFF. The DNA for the CDR3 is TGTGCCAGCAGCGCCGACGATGGACTAGCGGGAGGCAATGAGCAGTTCTTC.

The J gene is TRBJ1-4, the V gene TRBV15; TRBD1 agrees at 11 bases. The CDR3 is 16 amino acids. V trimming: 0 bases; J trimming: 8 bases; junction bases outside the gene matches: 5. Germline lookup yields CDR1 LNHNV and CDR2 YYDKDF (reference sequence). The CDR3 loop is CATSRDKGQGGEKLFF. For the CDR3, the DNA is TGTGCCACCAGCAGAGATAAGGGACAGGGGGGGGAAAAACTGTTTTTT.

This clone was observed a few times. V is TRBV15 and J is TRBJ2-2; D unresolved. Germline assignment: CDR1 LNHNV and CDR2 YYDKDF (reference sequence). V was clipped by 2 bases and J by 5 bases, with 6 bases between them. The CDR3 is made up of 13 amino acids. The CDR3 sequence: CATSRLPTGELFF. The CDR3 coding sequence is TGTGCCACCAGCAGACTACCGACCGGGGAGCTGTTTTTT.

The chain couples TRBV5-6 to TRBJ1-4; 9 bases are a match to TRBD1. Germline lookup yields CDR1 SGHDT and CDR2 YYEEEE. The CDR3 consists of 15 residues. The J segment lost 12 bases and the V segment lost 2 bases, leaving 11 bases of the junction unmatched. Here the CDR3 reads CASSFRTGAGLELFF. The CDR3 DNA reads TGTGCCAGCAGCTTCCGGACAGGGGCGGGTTTGGAACTGTTTTTT. The full variable domain, rest sourced from reference TRBV5-6 and TRBJ1-4, is DAGVTQSPTHLIKTRGQQVTLRCSPKSGHDTVSWYQQALGQGPQFIFQYYEEEERQRGNFPDRFSGHQFPNYSSELNVNALLLGDSALYLCASSFRTGAGLELFFGSGTQLSVL.

The chain recombines TRBV7-8 with TRBJ2-6, with D possibly being TRBD1 (6 bases). This CDR3 region has 19 residues. Trimming took 5 bases from V and 0 from J, leaving 20 bases between them. In germline, CDR1 is SGHVS, CDR2 FQNEAQ. CDR3: CASSLKTGTRFSGANVLTF. The CDR3 nucleotides read TGTGCCAGCAGCCTAAAAACAGGGACCCGATTCTCTGGGGCCAACGTCCTGACTTTC.

V usage is TRBV11-3 and J usage is TRBJ2-1; 11 nucleotides line up with TRBD2. The germline V gene has CDR1 SGHNT and CDR2 YENEEA. The CDR3 runs to 20 residues. The V segment lost 5 bases and the J segment 0 bases; nucleotides outside the gene matches: 15. The CDR3 loop reads CASSPGAGTSGGSSYNEQFF. The DNA for the CDR3 is TGTGCCAGCAGCCCCGGAGCCGGGACTAGCGGAGGTAGCTCCTACAATGAGCAGTTCTTC.

The chain links TRBV5-1 to TRBJ2-3; D remains unclear. The CDR3 is made up of 16 amino acids. Germline CDR1 reads SGHRS; CDR2 reads YFSETQ. Trimming pared 5 bases from V and 0 bases from J, leaving 16 bases between. The CDR3: CASRGAFLTSTDTQYF. CDR3 bases: TGCGCCAGCAGAGGAGCGTTCCTTACTAGCACAGATACGCAGTATTTT.

The chain combines TRBV7-2 with TRBJ2-1, with D maybe TRBD2 (5 bases). This CDR3 comprises 13 residues. Germline CDR1 is SGHTA and CDR2 is FQGNSA. V lost 0 bases and J 6 bases, leaving 6 bases between the germline ends. Here the CDR3 reads CASSLADSNEQFF. In nucleotides, the CDR3 is TGTGCCAGCAGCTTAGCGGACTCCAATGAGCAGTTCTTC. The whole variable domain, remainder taken from reference TRBV7-2 and TRBJ2-1, is GAGVSQSPSNKVTEKGKDVELRCDPISGHTALYWYRQSLGQGLEFLIYFQGNSAPDKSGLPSDRFSAERTGGSVSTLTIQRTQQEDSAVYLCASSLADSNEQFFGPGTRLTVL.

This chain joins TRBV5-5 and TRBJ2-4, with D perhaps matching TRBD1 (5 bases). V lost 4 bases and J 9 bases, leaving 17 bases between the germline ends. Germline V gene sequence: CDR1 SGHKS, CDR2 YYEKEE (reference sequence). CDR3 length: 14 amino acids. This CDR3 reads CASSITGPPGIQYF. The CDR3 DNA reads as TGTGCCAGCAGCATAACAGGTCCCCCCGGCATTCAGTACTTC. The variable domain in full, completed from reference TRBV5-5 and TRBJ2-4, reads DAGVTQSPTHLIKTRGQQVTLRCSPISGHKSVSWYQQVLGQGPQFIFQYYEKEERGRGNFPDRFSARQFPNYSSELNVNALLLGDSALYLCASSITGPPGIQYFGAGTRLSVL.

On this clone itself: One junction end disagrees with the germline gene, perhaps due to a read error. This chain joins TRBV19 and TRBJ2-3; 11 bases align to TRBD2. The CDR3 runs to 15 residues. Germline CDR1 and CDR2: LNHDA and SQIVND (reference sequence). The CDR3 here is CASGMGLAAGDTQYF. In nucleotides, the CDR3 is TGTGCCAGTGGTATGGGACTAGCGGCGGGGGATACGCAGTATTTT.

This clone was picked up one time. The chain combines TRBV7-3 with TRBJ2-2; 7 nucleotides match TRBD2. CDR3 size: 14 residues. After removal of 3 bases from V and 4 bases from J, the junction contained 2 bases not matched to a gene. Germline V lookup: CDR1 SGHTA, CDR2 FQGTGA. The CDR3 nucleotides read TGTGCCAGCAGCTTCGGGACTACCACCGGGGAGCTGTTTTTT. This gives the protein CASSFGTTTGELFF.

This chain links TRBV19 with TRBJ2-1; 9 nucleotides match TRBD1. The germline V gene has CDR1 LNHDA and CDR2 SQIVND (reference sequence). V was clipped by 6 bases and J by 3 bases; unmatched bases: 9. CDR3 size: 16 residues. The CDR3: CASRHPGTGLYNEQFF. The CDR3, as DNA: TGTGCCAGTAGACATCCCGGGACAGGGCTCTACAATGAGCAGTTCTTC. Full variable domain (missing parts from reference TRBV19 and TRBJ2-1): DGGITQSPKYLFRKEGQNVTLSCEQNLNHDAMYWYRQDPGQGLRLIYYSQIVNDFQKGDIAEGYSVSREKKESFPLTVTSAQKNPTAFYLCASRHPGTGLYNEQFFGPGTRLTVL.

The chain recombines TRBV20-1 with TRBJ1-1, with a tentative D call TRBD1 (5 bases). The CDR3 runs to 11 residues. Deletions cut 5 bases from V and 5 bases from J, with 9 bases between. Germline CDR1 is DFQATT and CDR2 is SNEGSKA (reference sequence). CDR3 residues: CSAPTETEAFF. CDR3 coding DNA: TGCAGTGCTCCGACAGAAACTGAAGCTTTCTTT.

The count of this clone is one. A junction end diverges from the germline sequence, so it may reflect a read error. This sequence joins TRBV5-6 and TRBJ2-4; unclear D gene. The CDR3 spans 14 residues. CDR1 is SGHDT, CDR2 YYEEEE, per germline. CDR3 in amino acids: CASSLGSGKNIQYF. CDR3 DNA sequence: TGTGCCAGCAGTTTGGGCAGTGGCAAAAACATTCAGTACTTC.

This rearrangement joins TRBV6-5 to TRBJ1-1; D not resolved. This CDR3 region has 15 residues. Trimming removed 4 bases from V and 1 base from J, with 13 bases in between. From germline, CDR1 is MNHEY and CDR2 SVGAGI. The CDR3 nucleotides read TGTGCCAGCAGTTTAGACACCCGACCGAACACTGAAGCTTTCTTT. This translates into CASSLDTRPNTEAFF.

The chain carries TRBV7-9 and TRBJ1-1; 9 nucleotides match TRBD1. Germline V gene sequence: CDR1 SEHNR, CDR2 FQNEAQ (reference sequence). With 4 bases clipped from V and 4 bases from J, the junction kept 4 bases outside the gene matches. CDR3 length equals 14 residues. The CDR3 DNA sequence: TGTGCCAGCAGCTCACAGGGGGCCATCACTGAAGCTTTCTTT. As protein: CASSSQGAITEAFF.

The chain links TRBV28 to TRBJ2-1; D perhaps matches TRBD1 (5 bases). The CDR3 covers 12 residues. Per the germline V gene, CDR1 is MDHEN and CDR2 is SYDVKM. V was pared by 4 bases and J by 5 bases, with 6 bases between. The CDR3 nucleotides are TGTGCCAGCAGTTCGACAGACAATGAGCAGTTCTTC. Its protein product is CASSSTDNEQFF.

This chain uses TRBV19 with TRBJ1-2; TRBD1 matches at 12 bases. CDR1 and CDR2 from the germline V gene are LNHDA and SQIVND (reference sequence). V was pared by 8 bases and J by 10 bases, with 5 bases of the junction left unmatched. This CDR3 has 12 amino acids. Written as DNA, the CDR3 is TGTGCCAGTTCCGGGACAGGGGGCTTCTACACCTTC. Encoded protein: CASSGTGGFYTF. The entire variable domain, with the rest obtained from reference TRBV19 and TRBJ1-2, is as follows: DGGITQSPKYLFRKEGQNVTLSCEQNLNHDAMYWYRQDPGQGLRLIYYSQIVNDFQKGDIAEGYSVSREKKESFPLTVTSAQKNPTAFYLCASSGTGGFYTFGSGTRLTVV.

The chain uses TRBV19 and TRBJ1-2; D perhaps matches TRBD1 (5 bases). The CDR3 contains 14 residues. Trimming removed 4 bases from V and 8 bases from J, with 17 bases in between. CDR1 and CDR2 from the germline V gene are LNHDA and SQIVND (reference sequence). The CDR3 DNA reads TGTGCCAGTAGTACCTACGTTAGGGGAGGAGGCTACACCTTC. Residues: CASSTYVRGGGYTF.

This chain connects TRBV5-1 to TRBJ2-2; tentative D call: TRBD1 (6 bases). In germline, CDR1 is SGHRS, CDR2 YFSETQ. Deletions cut 0 bases from V and 4 bases from J, with 13 bases between. There are 16 residues in the CDR3. The CDR3 nucleotides read TGCGCCAGCAGCTTGGCCCCGGGACAACCCACCGGGGAGCTGTTTTTT. It codes for CASSLAPGQPTGELFF.

The rearrangement joins TRBV3-1 (or the pseudogene TRBV3-2) to TRBJ2-7, with 12 bases fitting TRBD1. Germline V gene data show CDR1 as LGHDT and CDR2 as YNNKEL (reference sequence). V lost 1 base to trimming and J lost 7 bases; unmatched junction nucleotides: 11. The CDR3 covers 17 residues. The CDR3 DNA sequence: TGTGCCAGCAGCCAAGCTCTCGGGACAGGGGGCGCGGGGGAGCAGTACTTC. Translating gives CASSQALGTGGAGEQYF.

The V call is TRBV4-2, the J call TRBJ1-3, with D unresolved. Trimming removed 1 base at V and 6 bases at J, with 19 bases between. Germline CDR1 reads LGHNA; CDR2 reads YNFKEQ. The CDR3 spans 17 residues. CDR3 in amino acids: CASSQGPNVGRENTIYF. The CDR3 nucleotides read TGTGCCAGCAGCCAAGGGCCCAACGTGGGTCGGGAAAACACCATATATTTT.

The chain recombines TRBV7-2 with TRBJ1-1; no firm D call. The V end lost 1 base, the J end lost 3 bases, and 12 bases lay between the germline ends. The CDR3 runs 15 residues. Germline CDR1 reads SGHTA; CDR2 reads FQGNSA. The CDR3 sequence: CASSLGAGRDTEAFF. In DNA form, the CDR3 reads TGTGCCAGCAGCTTAGGCGCGGGTAGGGACACTGAAGCTTTCTTT. The full variable domain, in which reference TRBV7-2 and TRBJ1-1 provide the parts outside the CDR3, is GAGVSQSPSNKVTEKGKDVELRCDPISGHTALYWYRQSLGQGLEFLIYFQGNSAPDKSGLPSDRFSAERTGGSVSTLTIQRTQQEDSAVYLCASSLGAGRDTEAFFGQGTRLTVV.